Listed below are T cell receptor beta chains from one sample, sequenced in a study of PD-L1 blockade in urothelial cancer. Measured with immunoSEQ multiplex PCR; TCRdb has only the in-frame clones, and not every one. The sample yields almost 50,000 clones, roughly 80% seen once. The sample consisted of PBMCs, taken around atezolizumab (anti-PD-L1) treatment. The receptors stem from a man aged 65 to 85 with urothelial cancer. CDR3s include the opening cysteine and the closing phenylalanine or tryptophan. Each record gives: V gene, D gene, J gene, clone size, CDR3 protein, CDR3 DNA. A D gene is named only where the DNA matches it firmly. Size tells how often a clone was seen (once, few, many) or the class of an expanded clone, and some rows leave it out.

TRBV9	TRBD1	TRBJ1-2	NA	CASNSNRGIGDYGYTF	TGTGCCAGCAACAGCAACAGGGGGATCGGGGACTATGGCTACACCTTC
TRBV29-1	NA	TRBJ2-6	NA	CSAGEGGGGANVLTF	TGCAGCGCGGGGGAGGGGGGTGGAGGGGCCAACGTCCTGACTTTC
TRBV29-1	NA	TRBJ2-1	NA	CSVVGQSSYNEQFF	TGCAGCGTTGTTGGACAGAGCTCCTACAATGAGCAGTTCTTC
TRBV7-9	NA	TRBJ1-2	once	CASSLGRPIHGYTF	TGTGCCAGCAGTTTAGGGCGGCCTATCCATGGCTACACCTTC
TRBV5-4	TRBD2	TRBJ2-2	NA	CASSRPGGYTGELFF	TGTGCCAGCAGCCGACCGGGGGGATACACCGGGGAGCTGTTTTTT
TRBV5-1	NA	TRBJ1-1	NA	CASGATGGDTEAFF	TGCGCCAGTGGGGCCACTGGAGGGGACACTGAAGCTTTCTTT
TRBV11-2	TRBD1	TRBJ2-7	NA	CASSSGPGQGANEQYF	TGTGCCAGCAGCTCCGGACCGGGACAGGGGGCGAACGAGCAGTACTTC
TRBV7-6	TRBD2	TRBJ2-5	once	CASSLVGGQETQYF	TGTGCCAGCAGCTTAGTCGGGGGGCAAGAGACCCAGTACTTC
TRBV7-2	NA	TRBJ2-7	NA	CASSLGGRGRYEQYF	TGTGCCAGCAGCTTAGGGGGACGGGGGAGATACGAGCAGTACTTC
TRBV5-6	TRBD1	TRBJ1-5	NA	CASTRQGAGQPQHF	TGTGCCAGCACCCGACAGGGGGCAGGTCAGCCCCAGCATTTT
TRBV27	NA	TRBJ1-6	NA	CASSLGRPGNSPLHF	TGTGCCAGCAGTTTAGGCCGGCCGGGGAATTCACCCCTCCACTTT
TRBV10-3	NA	TRBJ2-1	NA	CAISEPTDNEQFF	TGTGCCATCAGTGAACCTACGGACAATGAGCAGTTCTTC
TRBV7-6	NA	TRBJ2-7	NA	CASSLSGSYEQYF	TGTGCCAGCAGCTTATCAGGGTCCTACGAGCAGTACTTC
TRBV9	TRBD2	TRBJ2-5	NA	CASSVASGGAETQYF	TGTGCCAGCAGCGTAGCTAGCGGGGGGGCGGAGACCCAGTACTTC
TRBV5-1	TRBD1	TRBJ2-4	once	CASSSRTGIAKNIQYF	TGCGCCAGCAGCTCCAGGACAGGAATAGCCAAAAACATTCAGTACTTC
TRBV7-3	TRBD1	TRBJ1-2	NA	CASSLTPGRGYGYTF	TGTGCCAGCAGCTTAACTCCGGGCAGGGGGTATGGCTACACCTTC
TRBV7-9	NA	TRBJ2-2	NA	CASSPPQGGTGELFF	TGTGCCAGCAGCCCGCCACAGGGAGGGACCGGGGAGCTGTTTTTT
TRBV6-6	TRBD1	TRBJ2-2	NA	CASNRQGPNTGELFF	TGTGCCAGCAATCGACAGGGACCAAACACCGGGGAGCTGTTTTTT
TRBV4-3	TRBD2	TRBJ2-1	NA	CASSQGLAGVNEQFF	TGCGCCAGCAGCCAGGGACTAGCGGGAGTAAATGAGCAGTTCTTC
TRBV16	NA	TRBJ2-3	NA	CASSLGGRPDTQYF	TGTGCCAGCAGCCTAGGGGGACGACCAGATACGCAGTATTTT